Following are 2 T cell receptor beta chains from one sample sequenced in a study of blood T cells in healthy people across ages. Alongside a J-beta primer mix, a sample-barcoded 5' primer served in a second PCR lasting about 6 to 11 cycles. In TCRdb, the 5' RACE reads were re-called with MiXCR into one record per CDR3 protein. Among nearly 800,000 distinct CDR3 sequences, about 25% were seen once, and the ten largest hold roughly 3.5%. The same sample was also studied in work on T cells of mothers and their children.

Sequences were obtained from blood. These receptor sequences come from a boy aged 5-17 years in good health.

This clonotype came up a few times. V usage is TRBV24-1 and J usage is TRBJ2-3; D is possibly TRBD1 (6 bases). V was trimmed by 1 base and J by 4 bases, leaving 11 bases between them. CDR3 length: 15 amino acids. Germline assignment: CDR1 KGHDR and CDR2 SFDVKD. As DNA, the CDR3 is TGTGCCACCAGTGATTTCCAGACAGGAGCAGATACGCAGTATTTT. As protein: CATSDFQTGADTQYF.

This clonotype was counted only a few times. The chain carries TRBV7-2 and TRBJ2-3; unclear D gene. The CDR3 has 16 residues. Germline V lookup: CDR1 SGHTA, CDR2 FQGNSA. V lost 4 bases and J 0 bases, leaving 14 bases between the germline ends. CDR3 coding DNA: TGTGCCAGCAGCTCGGCTCCCCTTACCAGCACAGATACGCAGTATTTT. Translated, it gives CASSSAPLTSTDTQYF.